The rows below give T cell receptor beta chains drawn from one sample of a study of cytomegalovirus exposure and HLA in healthy donors. Sequenced by immunoSEQ multiplex PCR; TCRdb stores in-frame clones only, minus some. The table records 95,000 to 120,000 clones, 90% to 96% of them present only once. Sequencing input: PBMCs. Receptor source: a woman aged 18-29 years in good health and CMV-seronegative. CDR3s leave out the opening cysteine and the closing phenylalanine or tryptophan. Each record gives: V gene, CDR3 protein.

TRBV6-5 | ASSFIQGSSEQY
TRBV6-6 | ASSFTGNTEAF
TRBV5-6 | ASSRPHAGETQY
TRBV5-1 | ASSLFQVHGTGELF
TRBV5-1 | ASSPDAWGDGNEQF
TRBV28 | ASSYSSRNSPLH
TRBV6-5 | ASGRDSPYNSPLH
TRBV5-4 | ASSAPGTGGDMY
TRBV4-1 | ASSPLQGAGGNTIY
TRBV25-1 | ASSESRQGAGELF
TRBV7-6 | ASSPYPQGKESPLH
TRBV5-6 | ASSWGGQGATGELF
TRBV5-6 | ASSFGRGGNTIY
TRBV25-1 | ASSDNRVGTEAF
TRBV4-1 | ASSQVSARTGNYNSPLH
TRBV4-2 | ASSQAPEGQGSKPLH